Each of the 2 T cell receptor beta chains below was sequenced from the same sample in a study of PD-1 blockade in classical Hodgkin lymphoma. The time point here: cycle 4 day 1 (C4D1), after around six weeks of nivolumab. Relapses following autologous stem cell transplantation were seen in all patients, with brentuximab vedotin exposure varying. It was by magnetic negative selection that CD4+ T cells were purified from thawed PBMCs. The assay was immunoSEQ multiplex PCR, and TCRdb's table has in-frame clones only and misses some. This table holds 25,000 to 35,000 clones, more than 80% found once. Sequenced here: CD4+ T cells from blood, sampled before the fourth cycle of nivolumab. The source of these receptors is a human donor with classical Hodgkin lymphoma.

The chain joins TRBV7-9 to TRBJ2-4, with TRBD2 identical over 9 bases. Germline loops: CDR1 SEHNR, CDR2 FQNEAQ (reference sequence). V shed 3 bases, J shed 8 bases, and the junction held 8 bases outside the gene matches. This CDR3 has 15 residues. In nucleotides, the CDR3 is TGTGCCAGCAGCTTTTCTAGCGGGGCGGGGGACATTCAGTACTTC. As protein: CASSFSSGAGDIQYF.

The CDR3, as DNA: TGTGCCAGCAGCCGGGACACCTCTGGAAACACCATATATTTT. Residues: CASSRDTSGNTIYF. The genes are TRBV14 and TRBJ1-3, with TRBD1 as a possible D gene (6 bases). With 4 bases removed from V and 0 bases from J, the gap between germline ends came to 7 bases. This CDR3 is 14 amino acids long. From germline, CDR1 is SGHDN and CDR2 FVKESK.